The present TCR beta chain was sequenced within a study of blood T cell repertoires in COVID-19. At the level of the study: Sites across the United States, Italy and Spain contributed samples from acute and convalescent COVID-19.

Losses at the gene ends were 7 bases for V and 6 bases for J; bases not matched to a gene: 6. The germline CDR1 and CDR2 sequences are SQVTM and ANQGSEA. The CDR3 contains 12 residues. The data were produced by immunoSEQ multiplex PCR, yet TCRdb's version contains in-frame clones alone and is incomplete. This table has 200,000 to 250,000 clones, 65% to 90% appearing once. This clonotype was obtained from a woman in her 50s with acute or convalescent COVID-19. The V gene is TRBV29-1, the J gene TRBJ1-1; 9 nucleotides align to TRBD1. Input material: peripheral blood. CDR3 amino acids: CSGTGADAEAFF. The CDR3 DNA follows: TGCAGCGGGACAGGGGCTGACGCTGAAGCTTTCTTT.